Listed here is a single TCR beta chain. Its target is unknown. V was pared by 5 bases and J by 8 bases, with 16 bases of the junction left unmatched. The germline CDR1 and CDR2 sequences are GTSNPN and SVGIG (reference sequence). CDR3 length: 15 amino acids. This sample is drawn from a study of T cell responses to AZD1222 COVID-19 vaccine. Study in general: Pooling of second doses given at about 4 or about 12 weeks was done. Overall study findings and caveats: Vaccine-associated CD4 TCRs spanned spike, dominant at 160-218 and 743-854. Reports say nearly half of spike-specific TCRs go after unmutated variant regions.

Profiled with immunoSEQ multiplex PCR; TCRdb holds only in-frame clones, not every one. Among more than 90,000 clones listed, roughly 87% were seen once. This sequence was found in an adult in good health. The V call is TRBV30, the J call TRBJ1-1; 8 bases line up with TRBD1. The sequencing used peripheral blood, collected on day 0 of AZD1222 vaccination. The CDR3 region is CAWDAYRGRGWEAFF. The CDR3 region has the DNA TGTGCCTGGGACGCCTACAGGGGGAGAGGCTGGGAAGCTTTCTTT.